This T cell receptor beta chain was recovered during a study of TIL therapy for anti-PD-1-resistant metastatic lung cancer. The germline V gene has CDR1 MNHEY and CDR2 SVGAGI. The CDR3 has 14 amino acids. Trimming left V 6 bases short and J 2 bases short, with 13 bases between. This clone appeared a single time. This was the immunoSEQ v3 assay. Clones were read by immunoSEQ multiplex PCR, and TCRdb kept only the in-frame ones, dropping some. The data show 45,000 to 75,000 clones, with roughly 87% seen just once and just over 2.5% held by the top ten. Time point here: pre-treatment sample, taken before nivolumab and TIL therapy.

The TCR sequence derives from a person aged 25-79 years with non-small cell lung cancer. This chain links TRBV6-5 with TRBJ2-5; D is ambiguous. This sample comprised blood, obtained at baseline. Here the CDR3 reads CASSNRASQETQYF. CDR3 nucleotide sequence: TGTGCCAGCAGCAACCGGGCTTCACAAGAGACCCAGTACTTC.